Listed below are T cell receptor beta chains from one sample, sequenced in a study of human T cells and chemical hapten exposure. MiXCR, applied by TCRdb to the RACE reads, yields one record per CDR3 protein. The data contain about 200,000 distinct CDR3 sequences, around 23% of them singletons. This sample comprised whole blood, obtained in connection with sensitization to the hapten diphenylcyclopropenone (DPC). All receptors derive from a middle-aged woman with alopecia areata. Some clones in this sample may be carry-over from other donors' samples. Both conserved end residues are part of each CDR3. Each record gives: clone size, V gene, J gene, D gene, CDR3 DNA, CDR3 protein. A D gene is named only where the DNA matches it firmly. Clone size is not always given. Where it is, it says once, few, many or a class for expanded clones.

>NA|TRBV27|TRBJ2-1|TRBD2
TGTGCCAGCAGCGCTCCGGGACTAGAGATCGATGAGCAGTTCTTC
CASSAPGLEIDEQFF
>NA|TRBV4-2|TRBJ2-3|TRBD1
TGTGCCAGCAGCCTCGATGGACAGGGCACAGATACGCAGTATTTT
CASSLDGQGTDTQYF
>many|TRBV4-3|TRBJ1-4|NA
TGCGCCAGCAGCCAAGGACTAAATGAAAAACTGTTTTTT
CASSQGLNEKLFF
>NA|TRBV20-1|TRBJ2-1|NA
TGCAGTGCTTTATACAGGAACCTGAATGAGCAGTTCTTC
CSALYRNLNEQFF
>few|TRBV4-3|TRBJ2-4|NA
TGCGCCAGCAGCCAAGAACAGGAGATTGTCAACATTCAGTACTTC
CASSQEQEIVNIQYF
>NA|TRBV28|TRBJ2-2|NA
TGTGCCAGTAATCTCGATTCCGGGGAGCTGTTTTTT
CASNLDSGELFF
>NA|TRBV7-6|TRBJ2-3|TRBD1
TGTGCCAGCAGCCCGCAACAGGGAAGGGGGCCAGATACGCAGTATTTT
CASSPQQGRGPDTQYF
>few|TRBV2|TRBJ1-4|NA
TGTGCCAGCAGTGAAGAACAGGCAAATGAAAAACTGTTTTTT
CASSEEQANEKLFF
>NA|TRBV28|TRBJ2-7|TRBD1
TGTGCCAGCAGTCTTACTCCGGGACAGAACTACGAGCAGTACTTC
CASSLTPGQNYEQYF
>few|TRBV5-1|TRBJ2-2|TRBD2
TGCGCCAGCAGCAGGGGACTAGCGGGAGGATCCGGCACCGGGGAGCTGTTTTTT
CASSRGLAGGSGTGELFF
>few|TRBV28|TRBJ2-2|TRBD2
TGTGCCAGCAGTTTATGGGGACTAGCACAGAACACCGGGGAGCTGTTTTTT
CASSLWGLAQNTGELFF
>NA|TRBV12-3/TRBV12-4|TRBJ1-1|TRBD1
TGTGCCAGCAGTCGACAGGGTTTAACTGAAGCTTTCTTT
CASSRQGLTEAFF
>NA|TRBV7-3|TRBJ2-3|TRBD2
TGTGCCAGCAGCTTAACTGGTAACGTGGCAGCACTAGCGGGACGCACAGATACGCAGTATTTT
CASSLTGNVAALAGRTDTQYF
>NA|TRBV5-1|TRBJ1-1|TRBD1
TGCGCCAGCAGCTTGGACAGGGGAAACACTGAAGCTTTCTTT
CASSLDRGNTEAFF
>NA|TRBV10-3|TRBJ2-3|TRBD2
TGTGCCATCAGGGGACCGGGACTAGCGGGAGAAGTTACAGATACGCAGTATTTT
CAIRGPGLAGEVTDTQYF
>NA|TRBV4-3|TRBJ2-2|TRBD2
TGCGCCAGCAGCCAAGATCAGACACTAGCGGGAGGGGCCGGGGAGCTGTTTTTT
CASSQDQTLAGGAGELFF
>many|TRBV21-1|TRBJ2-6|NA
TGTGCCAGCAGCAAAGAAGAGGTCGGGGGGGCCAACGTCCTGACTTTC
CASSKEEVGGANVLTF
>few|TRBV5-6|TRBJ1-2|NA
TGTGCCAGCAGCTTGGGATCTGGCTACACCTTC
CASSLGSGYTF
>NA|TRBV20-1|TRBJ2-3|NA
TGCAGTGCTAGAGATGGGGGGCCCGCAGATACGCAGTATTTT
CSARDGGPADTQYF
>NA|TRBV3-1|TRBJ2-7|NA
TGTGCCAGCAGCTACAAGCGGGCCTCCTACGAGCAGTACTTC
CASSYKRASYEQYF
>NA|TRBV5-1|TRBJ2-7|TRBD2
TGCGCCAGCAGCTTGGTGGGACTAGCCTACGAGCAGTACTTC
CASSLVGLAYEQYF
>few|TRBV29-1|TRBJ2-1|TRBD2
TGCAGCGTTCCTAGACTAGCGGGAGAAACTGAGCAGTTCTTC
CSVPRLAGETEQFF
>NA|TRBV5-6|TRBJ2-3|TRBD2
TGTGCCAGCAGCCCACTAGCGGGAGAGACAGATACGCAGTATTTT
CASSPLAGETDTQYF
>NA|TRBV29-1|TRBJ2-1|NA
TGCAGCGTTGAAGGGAATTCCTACAATGAGCAGTTCTTC
CSVEGNSYNEQFF
>NA|TRBV27|TRBJ1-5|TRBD1
TGTGCCAGCAGTTATCTGGGGTCGACAGGGGTCAATCAGCCCCAGCATTTT
CASSYLGSTGVNQPQHF
>NA|TRBV12-3/TRBV12-4|TRBJ1-1|TRBD1
TGTTCCAGCACCGTAGACAGGGTGAACACTGAAGCTTTCTTT
CSSTVDRVNTEAFF
>NA|TRBV5-1|TRBJ2-5|NA
TGCGCCAGCAGCTTGACCGGGACAGAGACCCAGTACTTC
CASSLTGTETQYF
>NA|TRBV29-1|TRBJ2-7|NA
TGCAGCGTCCGAGGGACTCCCACCACCTACGAGCAGTACTTC
CSVRGTPTTYEQYF
>NA|TRBV5-1|TRBJ2-5|TRBD1
TGCGCCAGCAGCTTGGGGGGGACAGGGCCCCAAGAGACCCAGTACTTC
CASSLGGTGPQETQYF
>NA|TRBV7-2|TRBJ2-1|TRBD2
TGTGCCAGCAGCTTAGTTTGGACTAGCGGGCTGAGCTCCTACAATGAGCAGTTCTTC
CASSLVWTSGLSSYNEQFF
>few|TRBV7-2|TRBJ1-5|NA
TGTGCCAGCAGCGCCGCAAATCAGCCCCAGCATTTT
CASSAANQPQHF
>NA|TRBV5-1|TRBJ2-7|TRBD2
TGCGCCAGCAGCCGTAGCGGGGAACAAGCTGGGGAGCAGTACTTC
CASSRSGEQAGEQYF